These T cell receptor beta chains were read from a single sample in a study of cytomegalovirus exposure and HLA in healthy donors. Profiling relied on immunoSEQ multiplex PCR, and the TCRdb table lists in-frame clones only, not all of them. The sample has some 160,000 clones, over 65% seen once. Sequencing was carried out using PBMCs. The receptor set was obtained from a man aged 60-69 years in good health and CMV-seronegative. CDR3s include the opening cysteine and the closing phenylalanine or tryptophan. Fields, in order: V gene, clone size, J gene, D gene, CDR3 protein, CDR3 DNA. D genes are given only for firm matches. Size values are once, few and many counts, or a class for expanded clones, and some rows have none.

V gene: TRBV4-3
clone size: few
J gene: TRBJ2-2
D gene: TRBD2
CDR3 protein: CASSRVAGAVTGELFF
CDR3 DNA: TGCGCCAGCAGCCGAGTAGCGGGAGCGGTCACCGGGGAGCTGTTTTTT

V gene: TRBV19
clone size: -
J gene: TRBJ2-2
D gene: -
CDR3 protein: CASSTPGQLNTGELFF
CDR3 DNA: TGTGCCAGTAGTACTCCGGGACAACTGAACACCGGGGAGCTGTTTTTT

V gene: TRBV27
clone size: -
J gene: TRBJ1-1
D gene: -
CDR3 protein: CASSLQGRNTEAFF
CDR3 DNA: TGTGCCAGCAGCTTACAGGGCAGGAACACTGAAGCTTTCTTT

V gene: TRBV7-9
clone size: -
J gene: TRBJ2-2
D gene: -
CDR3 protein: CASSLASPNTGELFF
CDR3 DNA: TGTGCCAGCAGCTTGGCTAGCCCTAACACCGGGGAGCTGTTTTTT

V gene: TRBV5-4
clone size: -
J gene: TRBJ2-6
D gene: -
CDR3 protein: CASRPGGTGFPGGANVLTF
CDR3 DNA: TGTGCCAGCAGACCGGGAGGGACAGGGTTTCCGGGTGGGGCCAACGTCCTGACTTTC

V gene: TRBV30
clone size: -
J gene: TRBJ1-2
D gene: -
CDR3 protein: CAWSRGVRYGYTF
CDR3 DNA: TGTGCCTGGAGTCGGGGAGTTCGCTATGGCTACACCTTC

V gene: TRBV5-4
clone size: -
J gene: TRBJ2-7
D gene: TRBD1
CDR3 protein: CASSLVGGGNEQYF
CDR3 DNA: TGTGCCAGCAGCTTAGTAGGGGGCGGCAACGAGCAGTACTTC

V gene: TRBV6-6
clone size: -
J gene: TRBJ1-4
D gene: -
CDR3 protein: CASSYRGRGEKLFF
CDR3 DNA: TGTGCCAGCAGTTACCGCGGCCGCGGTGAAAAACTGTTTTTT

V gene: TRBV7-2
clone size: -
J gene: TRBJ2-7
D gene: -
CDR3 protein: CASSQDTGNYEQYF
CDR3 DNA: TGTGCCAGCAGCCAAGACACGGGGAACTACGAGCAGTACTTC

V gene: TRBV28
clone size: once
J gene: TRBJ2-5
D gene: -
CDR3 protein: CASSSGVPYRETQYF
CDR3 DNA: TGTGCCAGCAGTTCAGGGGTCCCCTATCGGGAGACCCAGTACTTC

V gene: TRBV6-5
clone size: -
J gene: TRBJ2-5
D gene: TRBD1
CDR3 protein: CASSPRDRGKETQYF
CDR3 DNA: TGTGCCAGCAGCCCTCGGGACAGGGGCAAAGAGACCCAGTACTTC

V gene: TRBV28
clone size: -
J gene: TRBJ1-2
D gene: -
CDR3 protein: CASREGLGGYTF
CDR3 DNA: TGTGCCAGCAGGGAGGGGCTGGGGGGCTACACCTTC

V gene: TRBV5-1
clone size: -
J gene: TRBJ2-7
D gene: -
CDR3 protein: CASSLRPKSQQTTGREQYF
CDR3 DNA: TGCGCCAGCAGCTTGAGGCCTAAATCCCAACAAACGACAGGCCGAGAGCAGTACTTC

V gene: TRBV7-3
clone size: -
J gene: TRBJ2-1
D gene: -
CDR3 protein: CASSADLNNEQFF
CDR3 DNA: TGTGCCAGCAGCGCTGACTTGAACAATGAGCAGTTCTTC

V gene: TRBV5-1
clone size: -
J gene: TRBJ1-1
D gene: TRBD1
CDR3 protein: CASSHVQGALGTEAFF
CDR3 DNA: TGCGCCAGCAGCCACGTCCAGGGGGCTTTAGGCACTGAAGCTTTCTTT